The clone carrying this T cell receptor beta chain has a handful of counts. V lost 2 bases and J lost 4, with 15 bases in between. Germline CDR1 and CDR2: MNHEY and SMNVEV (reference sequence). The CDR3 loop spans 15 amino acids. The sample comes from a study of T cells in Graves' hyperthyroidism and ophthalmopathy. Study summary: Peripheral blood was drawn at first diagnosis, prior to all treatment.

What was amplified from RNA transcripts were TCR beta CDR3 regions. Initially, a first-round RT-PCR of the TCR CDR3 employed the HTBI primer set. Each CDR3 protein is one row after TCRdb ran MiXCR on the multiplex PCR reads. Of some 300,000 distinct CDR3 sequences detected, approximately 12% appear once; the ten largest clones hold almost 8%. Exclusion of patients followed from uncontrolled infection, other autoimmune disease, pregnancy or lactation. About 9.4 ml fresh peripheral blood yielded the PBMCs. The sample comprised blood. This sequence originates from a woman aged 25 to 39 with Graves' hyperthyroidism that later progressed to Graves' ophthalmopathy. The chain uses TRBV27 and TRBJ2-7; TRBD2 is a possible D gene (6 bases). DNA of the CDR3: TGTGCCAGCAGTTTAGCGGGACTTGGCTTTTACGAGCAGTACTTC. Translation: CASSLAGLGFYEQYF.